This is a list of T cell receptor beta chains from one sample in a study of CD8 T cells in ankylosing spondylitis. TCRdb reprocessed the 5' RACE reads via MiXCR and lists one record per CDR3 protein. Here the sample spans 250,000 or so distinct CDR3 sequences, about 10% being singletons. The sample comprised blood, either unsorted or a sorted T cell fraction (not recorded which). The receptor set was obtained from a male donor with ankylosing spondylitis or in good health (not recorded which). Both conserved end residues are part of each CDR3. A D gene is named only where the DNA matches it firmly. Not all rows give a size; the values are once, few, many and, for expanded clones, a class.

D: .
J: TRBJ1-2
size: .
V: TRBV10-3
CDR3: CAISERQGLLINYGYTF
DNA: TGTGCCATCAGTGAGAGGCAGGGCCTCTTGATTAACTATGGCTACACCTTC

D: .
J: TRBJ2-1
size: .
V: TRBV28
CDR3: CASRVPGQHYNEQFF
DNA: TGTGCCAGCAGGGTTCCGGGACAACACTACAATGAGCAGTTCTTC

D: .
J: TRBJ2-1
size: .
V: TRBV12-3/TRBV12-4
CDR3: CASTHLYWNEQFF
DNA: TGTGCCAGCACACACCTATATTGGAATGAGCAGTTCTTC

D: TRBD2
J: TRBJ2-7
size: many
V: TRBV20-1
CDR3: CSARDVRGAGYEQYF
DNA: TGCAGTGCTAGAGATGTGCGGGGGGCGGGGTACGAGCAGTACTTC

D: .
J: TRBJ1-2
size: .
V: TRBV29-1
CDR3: CSVLNGGGFYGYTF
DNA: TGCAGCGTCTTGAACGGGGGTGGCTTCTATGGCTACACCTTC

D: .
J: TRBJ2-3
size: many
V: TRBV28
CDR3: CASASGDTQYF
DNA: TGTGCCAGCGCCTCCGGCGATACGCAGTATTTT

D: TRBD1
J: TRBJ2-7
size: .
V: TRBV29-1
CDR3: CSVAKGAQGEQYF
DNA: TGCAGCGTTGCGAAGGGGGCCCAAGGAGAGCAGTACTTC

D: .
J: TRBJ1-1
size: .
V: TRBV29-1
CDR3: CSVEELRRGTEAFF
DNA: TGCAGCGTTGAGGAGCTCAGGAGGGGGACTGAAGCTTTCTTT

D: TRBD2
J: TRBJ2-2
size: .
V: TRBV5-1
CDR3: CASSLERGLAGSGELFF
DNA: TGCGCCAGCAGCTTGGAGCGGGGACTAGCGGGGTCCGGGGAGCTGTTTTTT

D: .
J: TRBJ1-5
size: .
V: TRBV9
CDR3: CASSAHGDGYQPQHF
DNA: TGTGCCAGCAGCGCACACGGAGACGGTTATCAGCCCCAGCATTTT

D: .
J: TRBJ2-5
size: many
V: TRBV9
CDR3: CASRLADRQETQYF
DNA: TGTGCCAGCAGGTTAGCGGACAGGCAAGAGACCCAGTACTTC

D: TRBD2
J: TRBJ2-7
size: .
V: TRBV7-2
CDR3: CASSFNSGGAEEQYF
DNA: TGTGCCAGCAGCTTCAATAGCGGGGGGGCTGAAGAGCAGTACTTC

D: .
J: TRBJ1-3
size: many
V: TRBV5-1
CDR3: CASSSTRVGSGNTIYF
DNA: TGCGCCAGCAGCTCGACCAGGGTGGGCTCTGGAAACACCATATATTTT

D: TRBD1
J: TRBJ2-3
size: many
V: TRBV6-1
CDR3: CASRQPGTGGTYF
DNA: TGTGCCAGCAGACAACCGGGAACAGGGGGCACGTATTTT

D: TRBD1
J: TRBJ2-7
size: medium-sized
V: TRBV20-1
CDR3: CSARGQNDYEQYF
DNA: TGCAGTGCCCGGGGACAGAATGACTACGAGCAGTACTTC

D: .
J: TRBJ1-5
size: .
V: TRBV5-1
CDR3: CASSLEQGQQPQHF
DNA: TGCGCCAGCAGCTTGGAACAGGGCCAACAGCCCCAGCATTTT

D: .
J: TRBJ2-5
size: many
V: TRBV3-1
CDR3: CASSQDLVEETQYF
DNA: TGTGCCAGCAGCCAAGATCTGGTTGAAGAGACCCAGTACTTC

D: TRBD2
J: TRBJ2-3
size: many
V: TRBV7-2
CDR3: CASSLARGLAGGRTDTQYF
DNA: TGTGCCAGCAGCTTAGCCCGGGGACTAGCGGGAGGGCGGACAGATACGCAGTATTTT

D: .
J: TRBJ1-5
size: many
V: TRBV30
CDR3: CAWSESPNQPQHF
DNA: TGTGCCTGGAGTGAATCCCCTAATCAGCCCCAGCATTTT

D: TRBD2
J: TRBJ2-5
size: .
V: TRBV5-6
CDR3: CASSYGLAGVGETQYF
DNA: TGTGCCAGCAGCTACGGACTAGCGGGAGTTGGAGAGACCCAGTACTTC

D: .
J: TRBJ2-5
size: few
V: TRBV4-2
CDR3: CASSQGGRETQYF
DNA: TGTGCCAGCAGCCAAGGAGGTCGCGAGACCCAGTACTTC

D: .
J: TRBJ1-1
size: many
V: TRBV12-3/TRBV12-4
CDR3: CASSEGVTEAFF
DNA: TGTGCCAGCAGTGAAGGGGTCACTGAAGCTTTCTTT

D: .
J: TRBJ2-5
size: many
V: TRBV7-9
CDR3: CASSLGVETQYF
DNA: TGTGCCAGCAGCTTAGGAGTCGAGACCCAGTACTTC

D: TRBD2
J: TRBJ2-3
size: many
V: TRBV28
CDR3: CASSLTGTSGTDTQYF
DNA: TGTGCCAGCAGCCTAACCGGGACTAGCGGCACAGATACGCAGTATTTT

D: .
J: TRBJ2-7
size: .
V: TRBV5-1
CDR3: CASSLPAGYEQYF
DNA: TGCGCCAGCAGCTTGCCGGCAGGCTACGAGCAGTACTTC

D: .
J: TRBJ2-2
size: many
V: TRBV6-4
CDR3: CASSEGPQTTGELFF
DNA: TGTGCCAGCAGTGAAGGGCCGCAAACCACCGGGGAGCTGTTTTTT

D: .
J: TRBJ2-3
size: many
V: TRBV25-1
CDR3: CASSESGGGETDTQYF
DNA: TGTGCCAGCAGTGAATCTGGGGGGGGCGAGACAGATACGCAGTATTTT